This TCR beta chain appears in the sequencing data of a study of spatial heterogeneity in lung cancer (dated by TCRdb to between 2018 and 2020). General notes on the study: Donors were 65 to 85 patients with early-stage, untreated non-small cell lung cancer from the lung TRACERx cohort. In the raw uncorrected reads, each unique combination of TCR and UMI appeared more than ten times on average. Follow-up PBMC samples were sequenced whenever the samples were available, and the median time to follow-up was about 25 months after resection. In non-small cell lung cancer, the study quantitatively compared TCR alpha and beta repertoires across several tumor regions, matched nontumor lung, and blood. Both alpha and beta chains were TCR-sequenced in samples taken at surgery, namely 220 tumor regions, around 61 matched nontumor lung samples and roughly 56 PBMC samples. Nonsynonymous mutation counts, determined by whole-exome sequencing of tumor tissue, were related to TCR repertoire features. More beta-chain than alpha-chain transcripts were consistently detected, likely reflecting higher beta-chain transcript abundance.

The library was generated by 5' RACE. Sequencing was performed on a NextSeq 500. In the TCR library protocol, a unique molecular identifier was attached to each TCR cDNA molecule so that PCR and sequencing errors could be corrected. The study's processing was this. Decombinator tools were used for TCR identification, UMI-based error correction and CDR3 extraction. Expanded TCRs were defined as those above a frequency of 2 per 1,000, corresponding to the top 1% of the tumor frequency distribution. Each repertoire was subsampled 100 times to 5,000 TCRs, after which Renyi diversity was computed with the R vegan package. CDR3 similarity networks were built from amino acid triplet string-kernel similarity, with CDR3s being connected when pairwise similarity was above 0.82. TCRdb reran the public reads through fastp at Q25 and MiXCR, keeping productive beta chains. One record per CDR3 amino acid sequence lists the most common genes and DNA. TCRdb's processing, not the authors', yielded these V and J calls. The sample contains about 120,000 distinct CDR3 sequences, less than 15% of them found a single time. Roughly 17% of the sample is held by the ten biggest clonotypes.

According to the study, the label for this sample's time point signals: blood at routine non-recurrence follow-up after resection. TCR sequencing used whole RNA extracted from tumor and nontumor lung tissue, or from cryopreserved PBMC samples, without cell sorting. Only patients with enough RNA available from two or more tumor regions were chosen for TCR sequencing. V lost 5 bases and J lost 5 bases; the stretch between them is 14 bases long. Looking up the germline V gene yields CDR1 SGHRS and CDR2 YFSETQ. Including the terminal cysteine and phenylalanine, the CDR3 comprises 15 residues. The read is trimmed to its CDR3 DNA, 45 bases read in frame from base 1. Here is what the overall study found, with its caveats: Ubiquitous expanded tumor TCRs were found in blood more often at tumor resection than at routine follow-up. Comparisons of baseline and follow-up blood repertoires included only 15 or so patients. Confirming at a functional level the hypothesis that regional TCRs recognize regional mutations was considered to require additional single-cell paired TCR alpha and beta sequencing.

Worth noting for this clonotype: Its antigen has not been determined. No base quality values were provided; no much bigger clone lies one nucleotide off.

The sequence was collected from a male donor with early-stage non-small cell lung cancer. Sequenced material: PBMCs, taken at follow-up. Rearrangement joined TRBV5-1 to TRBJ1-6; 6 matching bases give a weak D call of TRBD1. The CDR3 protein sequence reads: CASRVGGADNSPLHF. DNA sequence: TGCGCCAGCAGGGTCGGGGGCGCCGATAATTCACCCCTCCACTTT.